Following are 27 T cell receptor beta chains from one sample sequenced in a study of blood T cell repertoires in COVID-19. Measured with immunoSEQ multiplex PCR; TCRdb has only the in-frame clones, and not every one. The sample records around 130,000 clones, just under 90% being singletons. Sequenced: peripheral blood. These receptors were taken from a woman in her 50s with acute or convalescent COVID-19.

The V call is TRBV29-1, the J call TRBJ2-2; TRBD1 might be the D (6 bases). The length of the CDR3 is 12 residues. V was pared by 6 bases and J by 1 base, with 6 bases between. Per germline, CDR1 SQVTM and CDR2 ANQGSEA. This chain's CDR3 is CSVDRNTGELFF. The CDR3 region has the DNA TGCAGCGTGGACAGGAACACCGGGGAGCTGTTTTTT.

This chain uses TRBV19 with TRBJ2-1; TRBD1 matches 8 bases. CDR3 length: 14 amino acids. Germline CDR1 reads LNHDA; CDR2 reads SQIVND (reference sequence). V lost 3 bases, J lost 6 bases, and 4 bases stayed unmatched. CDR3 nucleotide sequence: TGTGCCAGTAGTATCACAGGGGGGAGCAATGAGCAGTTCTTC. Amino acids: CASSITGGSNEQFF.

As to this clone: The junction does not match germline at one end; this may be a read error. The V and J genes are TRBV11-2 and TRBJ2-7, with D maybe TRBD1 (6 bases). Germline V gene lookup returns CDR1 SGHAT and CDR2 FQNNGV. CDR3 length: 14 amino acids. The CDR3 DNA reads TGTGCCAGCAGCTCCACGACAGGCATCTACGAGCAGTGCTTC. This translates into CASSSTTGIYEQCF. Filled out from reference TRBV11-2 and TRBJ2-7, the complete variable domain reads EAGVAQSPRYKIIEKRQSVAFWCNPISGHATLYWYQQILGQGPKLLIQFQNNGVVDDSQLPKDRFSAERLKGVDSTLKIQPAKLEDSAVYLCASSSTTGIYEQCFGPGTRLTVT.

V gene TRBV19 combines with J gene TRBJ1-6, with D possibly matching TRBD1 (6 bases). The V end was cut by 7 bases, the J end by 5 bases, with 12 bases between. This CDR3 contains 14 residues. Germline assignment: CDR1 LNHDA and CDR2 SQIVND (reference sequence). The CDR3 nucleotides are TGTGCCAGTAACCAGGGGCAGAATAATTCACCCCTCCACTTT. The encoded protein is CASNQGQNNSPLHF.

The chain combines TRBV3-1 (or the pseudogene TRBV3-2) with TRBJ2-7, with D hard to call. CDR3 length: 13 amino acids. The germline V gene has CDR1 LGHDT and CDR2 YNNKEL (reference sequence). Trimming left V 1 base short and J 4 bases short, with 8 bases between. The CDR3 is CASSQGIEYEQYF. The DNA of the CDR3 is TGTGCCAGCAGCCAAGGCATCGAGTACGAGCAGTACTTC.

This chain links TRBV5-1 with TRBJ2-5, with a weak D call TRBD1 (5 bases). This CDR3 spans 13 amino acids. V lost 5 bases and J lost 5, with 13 bases in between. The V gene's germline CDR1 is SGHRS and CDR2 YFSETQ. The CDR3, as DNA: TGCGCCAGCAGTTCAGGGCCACCGGAGACCCAGTACTTC. Its translation is CASSSGPPETQYF.

The rearrangement joins TRBV27 to TRBJ1-2, with 9 positions matching TRBD1. The V gene's germline CDR1 is MNHEY and CDR2 SMNVEV (reference sequence). Trimming cost V 5 bases and J 6 bases; bases outside gene matches: 7. CDR3 length: 14 residues. CDR3 protein: CASSGTGQLDGYTF. DNA for the CDR3: TGTGCCAGCAGTGGGACAGGGCAGCTAGATGGCTACACCTTC.

This clone was seen a single time. The chain employs TRBV5-6 and TRBJ1-6; TRBD1 matches 8 bases. The CDR3 has 15 amino acids. The V segment lost 4 bases and the J segment 13 bases; nucleotides outside the gene matches: 13. Germline assignment: CDR1 SGHDT and CDR2 YYEEEE. For the CDR3, the DNA is TGTGCCAGCAGCCGGGGGGACAGGATACCGTACCCCCTCCACTTT. This encodes CASSRGDRIPYPLHF.

Judged by abundance, this clone is medium-sized. V gene TRBV13 combines with J gene TRBJ1-1; D possibly corresponds to TRBD1 (6 bases). The germline V gene has CDR1 PRHDT and CDR2 FYEKMQ (reference sequence). V lost 5 bases and J lost 3, with 16 bases in between. The CDR3 contains 15 residues. The CDR3: CASSLRGSFDTEAFF. The CDR3 nucleotides read TGTGCCAGCAGCCTCAGGGGCAGTTTTGACACTGAAGCTTTCTTT.

This sequence joins TRBV11-2 and TRBJ1-2; D uncertain. This CDR3 is built from 12 residues. The V end was cut by 0 bases, the J end by 6 bases, with 5 bases between. Germline V gives CDR1 SGHAT, CDR2 FQNNGV. The CDR3 nucleotides are TGTGCCAGCAGCTTAGATACTCATGGCTACACCTTC. This gives the protein CASSLDTHGYTF.

The V gene is TRBV6-2 or TRBV6-3, the J gene TRBJ1-5; the match to TRBD1 covers 9 bases. The CDR3 loop spans 16 amino acids. The trim removed 0 bases at V and 4 bases at J, leaving 4 bases unmatched. Per the germline V gene, CDR1 is MNHEY and CDR2 is SVGEGT. This CDR3 reads CASSYSPGQGNQPQHF. CDR3 DNA sequence: TGTGCCAGCAGTTACTCTCCGGGACAGGGAAATCAGCCCCAGCATTTT.

Comment on this clone: Other DNA sequences in this specimen translate into the identical CDR3. The genes are TRBV6-5 and TRBJ1-1; the match to TRBD1 covers 9 bases. Germline V lookup: CDR1 MNHEY, CDR2 SVGAGI. This CDR3 contains 15 residues. Losses at the gene ends were 0 bases for V and 3 bases for J; bases not matched to a gene: 2. The CDR3 nucleotides are TGTGCCAGCAGTTACTCGCGGACAGGGGACACTGAAGCTTTCTTT. Its protein product is CASSYSRTGDTEAFF.

This chain links TRBV3-1 (or the pseudogene TRBV3-2) with TRBJ2-1; 15 bases map to TRBD2. The CDR3 covers 15 residues. The J segment lost 7 bases and the V segment lost 4 bases, leaving 2 bases of the junction unmatched. CDR1 and CDR2 from the germline V gene are LGHDT and YNNKEL (reference sequence). The CDR3, as DNA: TGTGCCAGCAGCCCCGGGACTAGCGGGGGGAATGAGCAGTTCTTC. This encodes CASSPGTSGGNEQFF.

This chain joins TRBV7-9 and TRBJ1-1; TRBD1 matches at 8 bases. The germline gives CDR1 SEHNR, CDR2 FQNEAQ (reference sequence). The V gene end was trimmed by 5 bases and the J gene end by 5 bases; junction bases not matched to a gene: 7. This CDR3 contains 14 residues. The CDR3 reads CASSTDRGETEAFF. CDR3 coding DNA: TGTGCCAGCAGCACCGACAGGGGTGAAACTGAAGCTTTCTTT. The full variable domain, rest sourced from reference TRBV7-9 and TRBJ1-1, is DTGVSQNPRHKITKRGQNVTFRCDPISEHNRLYWYRQTLGQGPEFLTYFQNEAQLEKSRLLSDRFSAERPKGSFSTLEIQRTEQGDSAMYLCASSTDRGETEAFFGQGTRLTVV.

This clone is medium-sized in the sample. The chain recombines TRBV24-1 with TRBJ2-1; the match to TRBD2 covers 7 bases. Germline assignment: CDR1 KGHDR and CDR2 SFDVKD. The V and J ends lost 1 base and 7 bases, in that order; junction bases with no gene match: 9. The CDR3 totals 16 residues. The CDR3 spells CATSDLSSGLLNEQFF. CDR3 in DNA: TGTGCCACCAGTGATTTATCTAGCGGACTACTTAATGAGCAGTTCTTC.

The CDR3 loop is CASTRENYNEQFF. CDR3 DNA sequence: TGTGCCAGCACGCGGGAGAACTACAATGAGCAGTTCTTC. The chain is built from TRBV2 and TRBJ2-1; TRBD2 agrees at 7 bases. With 7 bases clipped from V and 3 bases from J, the junction kept 3 bases outside the gene matches. The germline CDR1 and CDR2 sequences are SNHLY and FYNNEI. The CDR3 length is 13 residues.

This chain links TRBV4-1 with TRBJ2-1; TRBD1 might be the D (5 bases). V gave up 5 bases and J gave up 1 base, with 9 bases separating them. This CDR3 contains 14 residues. The germline V gene encodes CDR1 MGHRA and CDR2 YSYEKL. Here the CDR3 reads CASSSRDSYNEQFF. In DNA form, the CDR3 reads TGCGCCAGCAGCAGCAGGGATTCCTACAATGAGCAGTTCTTC.

The chain combines TRBV27 with TRBJ1-2; 8 bases fit TRBD1. The CDR3 contains 14 residues. CDR1 is MNHEY, CDR2 SMNVEV, per germline (reference sequence). Germline trimming cut 5 bases from V and 2 bases from J; bases unmatched to any gene: 4. The CDR3 DNA is TGTGCCAGCAGTAGATGGACAGGGAACTATGGCTACACCTTC. Protein sequence: CASSRWTGNYGYTF.

The genes are TRBV5-1 and TRBJ2-1; 9 positions agree with TRBD1. With V trimmed by 3 bases and J by 7 bases, 11 bases remained unmatched. The CDR3 covers 16 residues. The germline V gene encodes CDR1 SGHRS and CDR2 YFSETQ. DNA of the CDR3: TGCGCCAGCAGCTCTGTAGTCGGGACAGGGACGAATGAGCAGTTCTTC. Translating gives CASSSVVGTGTNEQFF.

This CDR3 is CASSVDTFNYGYTF. The CDR3 DNA sequence: TGTGCCAGCAGCGTCGACACTTTTAACTATGGCTACACCTTC. The chain employs TRBV9 and TRBJ1-2; D gene ambiguous. Per the germline V gene, CDR1 is SGDLS and CDR2 is YYNGEE. Deletions cut 2 bases from V and 1 base from J, with 9 bases between. The CDR3 length is 14 residues.

V is TRBV20-1 and J is TRBJ2-4; 7 bases agree with TRBD2. Germline V gene data show CDR1 as DFQATT and CDR2 as SNEGSKA (reference sequence). J lost 7 bases, V lost 7 bases, and 4 bases had no gene match. CDR3 length equals 11 residues. The CDR3 is CSVRGGNIQYF. The CDR3 DNA sequence: TGCAGTGTCCGGGGAGGGAACATTCAGTACTTC.

The V and J genes are TRBV11-3 and TRBJ2-1; TRBD2 agrees at 8 bases. CDR3 length equals 16 residues. The ends lost 4 bases at V and 5 bases at J; junction bases unmatched: 10. The germline gives CDR1 SGHNT, CDR2 YENEEA. CDR3 loop: CASSSPGGREDNEQFF. CDR3 in DNA: TGTGCCAGCAGCTCCCCCGGGGGGCGGGAGGACAATGAGCAGTTCTTC.

The CDR3 DNA is TGTGCCAGCAGCCAGGACAGGGCAGGTTCACCCCTCCACTTT. The encoded protein is CASSQDRAGSPLHF. The chain is built from TRBV7-9 and TRBJ1-6, with 8 bases lining up with TRBD1. With V trimmed by 5 bases and J by 9 bases, 6 bases remained unmatched. The CDR3 runs 14 residues. Germline-derived CDR1 and CDR2 are SEHNR and FQNEAQ (reference sequence).

This clone has only one observation. The chain recombines TRBV3-1 (or the pseudogene TRBV3-2) with TRBJ1-1; weak D call: TRBD1 (6 bases). V was cut by 4 bases and J by 2 bases, with 11 bases left in between. The length of the CDR3 is 14 residues. Germline CDR1 is LGHDT and CDR2 is YNNKEL (reference sequence). CDR3 sequence reads: CASSPSTGNTEAFF. The CDR3, as DNA: TGTGCCAGCAGCCCGTCGACAGGTAACACTGAAGCTTTCTTT.

This clone has a single count. V is TRBV6-5 and J is TRBJ1-5, with a tentative D call TRBD1 (5 bases). In germline, CDR1 is MNHEY, CDR2 SVGAGI. This CDR3 region has 13 residues. V lost 6 bases, J lost 6 bases, and 12 bases lay in between. CDR3 in DNA: TGTGCCAGCAGGACAGACATGCGTCAGCCCCAGCATTTT. This translates into CASRTDMRQPQHF.

The V and J genes are TRBV7-2 and TRBJ2-7, with D perhaps matching TRBD2 (6 bases). The germline V gene has CDR1 SGHTA and CDR2 FQGNSA. The CDR3 contains 14 residues. Trimming stripped 5 bases from V and 1 base from J, with 12 bases between. Written as DNA, the CDR3 is TGTGCCAGCAGCCCCCTGCGGGGATCCTACGAGCAGTACTTC. Protein sequence: CASSPLRGSYEQYF.

The chain has TRBV7-2 and TRBJ2-1; the D gene is possibly TRBD2 (6 bases). The CDR3 runs 12 residues. CDR1 SGHTA and CDR2 FQGNSA come from the germline V gene. V was trimmed by 3 bases and J by 6 bases, leaving 6 bases between them. The CDR3: CASSFGSNEQFF. As DNA, the CDR3 is TGTGCCAGCAGCTTCGGGAGCAATGAGCAGTTCTTC.